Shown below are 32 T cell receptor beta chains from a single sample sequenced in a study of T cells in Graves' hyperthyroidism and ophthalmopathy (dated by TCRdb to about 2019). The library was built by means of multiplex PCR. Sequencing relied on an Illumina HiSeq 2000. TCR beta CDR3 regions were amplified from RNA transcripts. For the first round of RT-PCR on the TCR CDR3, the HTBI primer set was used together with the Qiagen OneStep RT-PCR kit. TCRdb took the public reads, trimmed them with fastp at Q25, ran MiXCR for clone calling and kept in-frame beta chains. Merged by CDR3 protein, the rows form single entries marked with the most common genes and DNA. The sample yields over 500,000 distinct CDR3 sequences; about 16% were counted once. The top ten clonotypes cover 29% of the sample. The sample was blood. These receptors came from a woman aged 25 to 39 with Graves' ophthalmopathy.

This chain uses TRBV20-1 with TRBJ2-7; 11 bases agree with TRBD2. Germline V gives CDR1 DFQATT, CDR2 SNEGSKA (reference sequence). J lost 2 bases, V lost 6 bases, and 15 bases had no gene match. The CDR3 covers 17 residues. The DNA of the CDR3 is TGCAGTGCGGGCTGGACTAGCGGGCCAATCGCCCCCTACGAGCAGTACTTC. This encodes CSAGWTSGPIAPYEQYF.

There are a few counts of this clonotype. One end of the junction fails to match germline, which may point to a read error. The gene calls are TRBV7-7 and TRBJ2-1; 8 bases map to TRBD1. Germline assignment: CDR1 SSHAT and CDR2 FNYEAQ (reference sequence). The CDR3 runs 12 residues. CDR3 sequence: CASSLGQGAQFF. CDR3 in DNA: TGTGCTAGCAGCTTAGGTCAGGGGGCTCAGTTCTTC.

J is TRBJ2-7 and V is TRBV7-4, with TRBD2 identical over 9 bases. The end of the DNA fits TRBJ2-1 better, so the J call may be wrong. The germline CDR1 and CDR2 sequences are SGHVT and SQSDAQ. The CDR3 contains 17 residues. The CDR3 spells CASSLVGDSGSSYEQFF. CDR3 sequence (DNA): TGTGCCAGCAGCTTAGTAGGGGATAGCGGGAGTTCCTATGAGCAGTTCTTC.

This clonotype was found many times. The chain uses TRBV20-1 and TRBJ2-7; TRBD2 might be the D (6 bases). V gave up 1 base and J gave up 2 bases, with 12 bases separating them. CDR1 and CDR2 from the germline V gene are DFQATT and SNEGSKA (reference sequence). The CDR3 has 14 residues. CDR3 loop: CSARGLGGTYEQYF. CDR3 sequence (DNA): TGCAGTGCTAGAGGTTTGGGGGGTACCTACGAGCAGTACTTC.

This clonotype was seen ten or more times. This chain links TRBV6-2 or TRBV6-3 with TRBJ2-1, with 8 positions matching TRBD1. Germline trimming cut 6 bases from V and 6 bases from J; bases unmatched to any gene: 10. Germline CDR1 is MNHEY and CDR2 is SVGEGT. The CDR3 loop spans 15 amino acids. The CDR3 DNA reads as TGTGCCAGCAGGGAAGTAGGACAGGGCCCCAATGAGCAGTTCTTC. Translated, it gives CASREVGQGPNEQFF.

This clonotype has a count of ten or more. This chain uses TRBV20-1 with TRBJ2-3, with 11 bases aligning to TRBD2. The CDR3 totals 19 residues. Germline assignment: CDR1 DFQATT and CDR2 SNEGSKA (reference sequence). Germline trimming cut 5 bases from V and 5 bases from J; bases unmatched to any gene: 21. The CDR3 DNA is TGCAGTGCTTTGGGTCCTTGGGCTAGCGGGAGGAGAGGGGAAGATACGCAGTATTTT. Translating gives CSALGPWASGRRGEDTQYF.

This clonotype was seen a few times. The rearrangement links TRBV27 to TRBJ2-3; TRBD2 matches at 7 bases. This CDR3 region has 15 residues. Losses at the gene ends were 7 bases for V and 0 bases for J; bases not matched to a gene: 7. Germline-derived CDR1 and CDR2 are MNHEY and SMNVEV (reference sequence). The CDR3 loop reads CASTSSGGSTDTQYF. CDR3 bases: TGTGCCAGCACCTCTAGCGGAGGGAGCACAGATACGCAGTATTTT.

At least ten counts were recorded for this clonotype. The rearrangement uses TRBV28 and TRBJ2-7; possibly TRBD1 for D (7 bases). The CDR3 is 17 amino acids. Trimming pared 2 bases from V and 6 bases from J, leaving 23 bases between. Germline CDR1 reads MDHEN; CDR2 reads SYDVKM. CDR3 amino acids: CASSLAGTERRFREQYF. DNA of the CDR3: TGTGCCAGCAGTTTAGCGGGGACAGAGCGAAGGTTTCGCGAGCAGTACTTC.

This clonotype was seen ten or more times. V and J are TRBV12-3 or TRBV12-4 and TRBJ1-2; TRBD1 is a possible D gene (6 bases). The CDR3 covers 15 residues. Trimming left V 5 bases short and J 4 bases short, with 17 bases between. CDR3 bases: TGTGCCAGCAGTAGAGACCGGGACACTACCTATGGCTACACCTTC. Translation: CASSRDRDTTYGYTF.

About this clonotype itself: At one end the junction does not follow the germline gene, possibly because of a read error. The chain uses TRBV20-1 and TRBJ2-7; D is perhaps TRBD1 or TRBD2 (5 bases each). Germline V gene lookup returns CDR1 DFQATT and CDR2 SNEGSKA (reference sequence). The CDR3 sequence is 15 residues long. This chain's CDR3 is CSARVIGTDAYKQYF. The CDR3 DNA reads TGCAGTGCTAGAGTAATTGGGACGGACGCCTACAAGCAGTACTTC.

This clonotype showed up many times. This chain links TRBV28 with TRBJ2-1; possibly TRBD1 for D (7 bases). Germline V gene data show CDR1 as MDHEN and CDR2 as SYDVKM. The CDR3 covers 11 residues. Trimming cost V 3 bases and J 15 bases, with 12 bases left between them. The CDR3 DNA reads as TGTGCCAGCAGTTTGAGACAGGGACTGTTCTTC. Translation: CASSLRQGLFF.

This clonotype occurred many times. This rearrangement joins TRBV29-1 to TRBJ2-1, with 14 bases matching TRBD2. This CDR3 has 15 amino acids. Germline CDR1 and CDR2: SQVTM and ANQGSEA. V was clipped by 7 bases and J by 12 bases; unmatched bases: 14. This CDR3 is CSARDGTSGRGGQFF. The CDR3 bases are TGCAGCGCCCGTGATGGGACTAGCGGGAGAGGTGGGCAGTTCTTC.

Written as DNA, the CDR3 is TGTGCCACCAGTGATCCAGGGGAAACCGATACGCAGTATTTT. Translating gives CATSDPGETDTQYF. The chain uses TRBV24-1 and TRBJ2-3; tentatively, D is TRBD1 (6 bases). This CDR3 is 14 amino acids long. V was trimmed by 3 bases and J by 6 bases, leaving 12 bases between them. Germline V gene sequence: CDR1 KGHDR, CDR2 SFDVKD.

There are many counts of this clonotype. CDR3 region: CASRDGGPGTEAFF. The CDR3 bases are TGCGCCAGCCGGGACGGGGGGCCGGGCACTGAAGCTTTCTTT. The chain combines TRBV5-1 with TRBJ1-1, with a tentative D call TRBD1 (6 bases). This CDR3 contains 14 residues. Between the trimmed V and J ends, which lost 7 bases and 4 bases, there was a span of 17 bases. CDR1 and CDR2 (germline): SGHRS, YFSETQ.

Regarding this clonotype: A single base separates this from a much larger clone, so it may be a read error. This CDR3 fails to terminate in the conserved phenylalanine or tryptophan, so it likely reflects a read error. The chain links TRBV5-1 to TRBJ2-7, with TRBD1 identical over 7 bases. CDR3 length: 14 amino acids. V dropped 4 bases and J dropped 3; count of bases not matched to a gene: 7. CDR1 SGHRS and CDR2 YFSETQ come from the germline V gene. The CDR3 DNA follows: TGCGCCAGCAGCCCCCGGGACAGCGTCTACGAGCAGTACTCC. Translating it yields CASSPRDSVYEQYS.

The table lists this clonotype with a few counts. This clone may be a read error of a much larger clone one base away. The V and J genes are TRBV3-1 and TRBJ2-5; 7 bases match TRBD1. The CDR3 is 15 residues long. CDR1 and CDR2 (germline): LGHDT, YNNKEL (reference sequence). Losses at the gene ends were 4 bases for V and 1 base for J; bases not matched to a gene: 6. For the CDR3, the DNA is TGTGCCAGCAGCCCCCCCTCAGGGGGCCAAGAGACCCAGTACTTC. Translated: CASSPPSGGQETQYF.

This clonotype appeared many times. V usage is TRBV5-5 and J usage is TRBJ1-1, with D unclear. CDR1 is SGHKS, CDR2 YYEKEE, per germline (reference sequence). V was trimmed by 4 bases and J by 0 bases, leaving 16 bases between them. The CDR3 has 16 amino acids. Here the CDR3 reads CASSREQAKVNTEAFF. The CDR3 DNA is TGTGCCAGCAGCCGGGAGCAGGCCAAAGTGAACACTGAAGCTTTCTTT.

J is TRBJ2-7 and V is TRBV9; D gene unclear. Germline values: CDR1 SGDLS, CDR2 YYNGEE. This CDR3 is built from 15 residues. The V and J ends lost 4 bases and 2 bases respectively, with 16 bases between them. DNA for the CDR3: TGTGCCAGCAGCACCCGACAAGGGTTCCCCTACGAGCAGTACTTC. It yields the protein CASSTRQGFPYEQYF.

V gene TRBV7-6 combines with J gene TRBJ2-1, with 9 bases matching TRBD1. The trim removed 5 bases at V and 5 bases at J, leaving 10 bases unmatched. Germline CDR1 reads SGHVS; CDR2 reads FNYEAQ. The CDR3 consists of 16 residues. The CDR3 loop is CASSPSPGTGHNEQFF. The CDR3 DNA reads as TGTGCCAGCAGCCCTAGCCCTGGGACAGGGCACAATGAGCAGTTCTTC.

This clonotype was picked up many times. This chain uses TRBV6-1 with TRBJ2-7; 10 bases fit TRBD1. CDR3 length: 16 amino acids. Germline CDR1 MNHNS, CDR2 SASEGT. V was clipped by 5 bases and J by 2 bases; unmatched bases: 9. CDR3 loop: CASSYLPGTGAYEQYF. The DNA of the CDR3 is TGTGCCAGCAGTTACCTACCCGGGACAGGGGCCTACGAGCAGTACTTC.

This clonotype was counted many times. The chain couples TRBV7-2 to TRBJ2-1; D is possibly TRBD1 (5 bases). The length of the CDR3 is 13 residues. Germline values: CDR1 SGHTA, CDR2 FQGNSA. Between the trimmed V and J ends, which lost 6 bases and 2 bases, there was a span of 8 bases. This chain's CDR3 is CASRTTAYNEQFF. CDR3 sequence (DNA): TGTGCCAGCAGGACGACAGCCTACAATGAGCAGTTCTTC. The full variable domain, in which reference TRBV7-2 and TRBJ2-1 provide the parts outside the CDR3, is GAGVSQSPSNKVTEKGKDVELRCDPISGHTALYWYRQSLGQGLEFLIYFQGNSAPDKSGLPSDRFSAERTGGSVSTLTIQRTQQEDSAVYLCASRTTAYNEQFFGPGTRLTVL.

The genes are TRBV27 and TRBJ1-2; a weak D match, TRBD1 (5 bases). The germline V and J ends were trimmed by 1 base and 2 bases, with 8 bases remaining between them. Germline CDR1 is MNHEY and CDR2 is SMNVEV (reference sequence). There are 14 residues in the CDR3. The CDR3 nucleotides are TGTGCCAGCAGTTTATTTCGGGGGAACTATGGCTACACCTTC. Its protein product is CASSLFRGNYGYTF.

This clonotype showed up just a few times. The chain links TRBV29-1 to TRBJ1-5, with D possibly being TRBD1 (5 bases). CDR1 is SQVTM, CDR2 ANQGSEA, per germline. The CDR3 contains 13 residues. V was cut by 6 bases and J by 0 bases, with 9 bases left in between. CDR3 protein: CSVRQYSNQPQHF. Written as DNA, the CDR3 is TGCAGCGTCCGACAGTATAGCAATCAGCCCCAGCATTTT. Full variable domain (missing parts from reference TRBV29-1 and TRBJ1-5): SAVISQKPSRDICQRGTSLTIQCQVDSQVTMMFWYRQQPGQSLTLIATANQGSEATYESGFVIDKFPISRPNLTFSTLTVSNMSPEDSSIYLCSVRQYSNQPQHFGDGTRLSIL.

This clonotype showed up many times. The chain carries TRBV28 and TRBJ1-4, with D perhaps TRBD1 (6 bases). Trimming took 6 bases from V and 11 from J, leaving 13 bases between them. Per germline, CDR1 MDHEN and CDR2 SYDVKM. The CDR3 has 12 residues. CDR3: CASSDTGRKLFF. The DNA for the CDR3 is TGTGCCAGCAGCGATACAGGGCGGAAACTGTTTTTT.

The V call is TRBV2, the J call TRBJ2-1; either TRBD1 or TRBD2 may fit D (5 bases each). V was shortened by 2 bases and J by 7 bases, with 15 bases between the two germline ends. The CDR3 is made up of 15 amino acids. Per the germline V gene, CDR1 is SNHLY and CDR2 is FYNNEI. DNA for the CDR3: TGTGCCAGCAGTGAACTGGGGGAGTATCGGAATGAGCAGTTCTTC. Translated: CASSELGEYRNEQFF.

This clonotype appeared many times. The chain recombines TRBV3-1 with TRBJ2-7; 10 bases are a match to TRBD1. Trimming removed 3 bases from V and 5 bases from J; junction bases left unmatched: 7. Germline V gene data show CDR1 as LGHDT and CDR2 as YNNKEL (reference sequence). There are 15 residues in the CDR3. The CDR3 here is CASSHGPGTGDEQYF. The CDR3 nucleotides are TGTGCCAGCAGCCACGGACCCGGGACAGGGGACGAGCAGTACTTC.

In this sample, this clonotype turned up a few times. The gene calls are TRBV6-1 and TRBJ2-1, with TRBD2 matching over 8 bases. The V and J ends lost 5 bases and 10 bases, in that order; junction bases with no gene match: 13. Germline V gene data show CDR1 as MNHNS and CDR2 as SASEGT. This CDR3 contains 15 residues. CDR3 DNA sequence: TGTGCCAGCAGTTCCACGGGACTAGTCCCCTCGGAGCAGTTCTTC. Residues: CASSSTGLVPSEQFF.

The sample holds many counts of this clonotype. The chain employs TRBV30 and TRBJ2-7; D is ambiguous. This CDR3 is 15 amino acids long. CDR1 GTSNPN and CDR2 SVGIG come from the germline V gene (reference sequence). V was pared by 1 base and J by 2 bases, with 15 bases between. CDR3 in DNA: TGTGCCTGGAGTGAATCTACGGGCAGTCCCTACGAGCAGTACTTC. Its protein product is CAWSESTGSPYEQYF.

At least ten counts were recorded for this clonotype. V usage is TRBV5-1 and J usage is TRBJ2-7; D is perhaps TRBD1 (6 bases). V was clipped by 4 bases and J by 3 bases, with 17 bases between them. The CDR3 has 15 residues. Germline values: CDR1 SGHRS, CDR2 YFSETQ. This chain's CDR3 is CASSGPGSRGYEQYF. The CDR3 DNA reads TGCGCCAGCAGCGGACCAGGGTCCAGGGGCTACGAGCAGTACTTC.

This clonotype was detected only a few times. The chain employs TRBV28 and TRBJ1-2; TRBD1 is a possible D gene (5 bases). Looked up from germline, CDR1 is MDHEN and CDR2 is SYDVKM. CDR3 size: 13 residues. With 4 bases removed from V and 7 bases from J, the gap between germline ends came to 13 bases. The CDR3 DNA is TGTGCCAGCAGTTCCCATCGAGGGGTTGGCTACACCTTC. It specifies CASSSHRGVGYTF.

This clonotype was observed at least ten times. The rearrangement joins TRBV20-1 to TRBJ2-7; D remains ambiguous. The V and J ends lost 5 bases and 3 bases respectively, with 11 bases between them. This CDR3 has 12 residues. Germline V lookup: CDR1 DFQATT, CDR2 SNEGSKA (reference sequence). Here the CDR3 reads CSARLFNYEQYF. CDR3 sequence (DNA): TGCAGTGCTCGCCTCTTCAACTACGAGCAGTACTTC.

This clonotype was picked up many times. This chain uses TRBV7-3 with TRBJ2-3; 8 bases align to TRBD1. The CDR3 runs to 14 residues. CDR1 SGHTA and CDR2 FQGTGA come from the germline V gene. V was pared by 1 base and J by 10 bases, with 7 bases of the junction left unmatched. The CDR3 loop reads CASSLKAGGYPQYF. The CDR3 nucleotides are TGTGCCAGCAGCTTAAAGGCAGGGGGCTATCCGCAGTATTTT.